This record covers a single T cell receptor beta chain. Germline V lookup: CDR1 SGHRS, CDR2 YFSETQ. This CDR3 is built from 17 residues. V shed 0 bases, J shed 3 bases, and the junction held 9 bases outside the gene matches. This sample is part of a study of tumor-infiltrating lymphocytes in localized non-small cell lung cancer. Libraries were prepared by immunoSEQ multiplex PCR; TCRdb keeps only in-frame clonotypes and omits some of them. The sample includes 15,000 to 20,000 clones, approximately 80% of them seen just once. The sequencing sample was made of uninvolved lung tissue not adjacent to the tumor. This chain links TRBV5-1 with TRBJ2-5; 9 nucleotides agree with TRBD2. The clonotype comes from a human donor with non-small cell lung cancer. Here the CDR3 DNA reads TGCGCCAGCAGCTTGGGAATAGCGGGAGAAGGGGAAGAGACCCAGTACTTC. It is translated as CASSLGIAGEGEETQYF.